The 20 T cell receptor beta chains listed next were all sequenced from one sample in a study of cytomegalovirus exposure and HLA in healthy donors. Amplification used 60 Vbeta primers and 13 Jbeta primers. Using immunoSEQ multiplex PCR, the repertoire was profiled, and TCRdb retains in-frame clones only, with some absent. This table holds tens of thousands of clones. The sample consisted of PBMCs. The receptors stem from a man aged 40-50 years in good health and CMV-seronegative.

CDR3 sequence: CAWKNFGLARETQYF. For the CDR3, the DNA is TGTGCCTGGAAGAATTTCGGACTAGCAAGGGAGACCCAGTACTTC. The V and J genes are TRBV30 and TRBJ2-5, with TRBD2 matching 8 bases. Trimming removed 4 bases from V and 5 bases from J; junction bases left unmatched: 12. Germline V gene lookup returns CDR1 GTSNPN and CDR2 SVGIG (reference sequence). CDR3 size: 15 residues.

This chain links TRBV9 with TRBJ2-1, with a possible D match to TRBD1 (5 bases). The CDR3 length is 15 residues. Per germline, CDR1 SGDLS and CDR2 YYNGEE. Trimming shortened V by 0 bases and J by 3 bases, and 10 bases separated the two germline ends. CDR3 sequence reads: CASSVDWGSYNEQFF. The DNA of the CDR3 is TGTGCCAGCAGCGTAGATTGGGGCAGCTACAATGAGCAGTTCTTC. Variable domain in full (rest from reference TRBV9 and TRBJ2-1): DSGVTQTPKHLITATGQRVTLRCSPRSGDLSVYWYQQSLDQGLQFLIQYYNGEERAKGNILERFSAQQFPDLHSELNLSSLELGDSALYFCASSVDWGSYNEQFFGPGTRLTVL.

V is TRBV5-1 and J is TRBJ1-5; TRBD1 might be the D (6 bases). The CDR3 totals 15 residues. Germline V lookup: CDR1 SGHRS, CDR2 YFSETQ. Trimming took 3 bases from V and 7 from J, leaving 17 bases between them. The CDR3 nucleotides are TGCGCCAGCAGCTCCGACGGGGGGGGCGGCCAGCCCCAGCATTTT. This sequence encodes CASSSDGGGGQPQHF.

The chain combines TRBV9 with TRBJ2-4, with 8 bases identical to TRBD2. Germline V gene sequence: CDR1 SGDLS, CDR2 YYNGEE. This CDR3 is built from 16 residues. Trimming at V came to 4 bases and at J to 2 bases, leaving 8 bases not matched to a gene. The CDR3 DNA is TGTGCCAGCAGCTCAACCGGCGGGGGGCCCAAAAACATTCAGTACTTC. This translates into CASSSTGGGPKNIQYF.

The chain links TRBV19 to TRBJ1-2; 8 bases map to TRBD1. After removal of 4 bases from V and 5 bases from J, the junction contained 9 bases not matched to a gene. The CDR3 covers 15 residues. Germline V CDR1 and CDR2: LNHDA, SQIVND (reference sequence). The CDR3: CASSTTGTGEYGYTF. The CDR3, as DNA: TGTGCCAGTAGTACAACCGGGACAGGAGAATATGGCTACACCTTC.

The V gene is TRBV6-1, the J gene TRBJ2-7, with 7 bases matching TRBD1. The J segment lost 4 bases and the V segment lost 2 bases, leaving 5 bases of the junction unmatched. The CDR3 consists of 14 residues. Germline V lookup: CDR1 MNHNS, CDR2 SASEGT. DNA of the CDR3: TGTGCCAGCAGTGAATGGGGCAGGGGGTACGAGCAGTACTTC. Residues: CASSEWGRGYEQYF.

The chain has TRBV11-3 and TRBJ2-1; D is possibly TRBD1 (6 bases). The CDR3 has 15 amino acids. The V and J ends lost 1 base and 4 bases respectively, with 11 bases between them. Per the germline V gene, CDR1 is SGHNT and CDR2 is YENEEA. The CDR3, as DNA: TGTGCCAGCAGCTTAGCAGGACAGTCTTACAATGAGCAGTTCTTC. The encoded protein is CASSLAGQSYNEQFF. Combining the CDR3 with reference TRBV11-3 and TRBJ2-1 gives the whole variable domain EAGVVQSPRYKIIEKKQPVAFWCNPISGHNTLYWYLQNLGQGPELLIRYENEEAVDDSQLPKDRFSAERLKGVDSTLKIQPAELGDSAVYLCASSLAGQSYNEQFFGPGTRLTVL.

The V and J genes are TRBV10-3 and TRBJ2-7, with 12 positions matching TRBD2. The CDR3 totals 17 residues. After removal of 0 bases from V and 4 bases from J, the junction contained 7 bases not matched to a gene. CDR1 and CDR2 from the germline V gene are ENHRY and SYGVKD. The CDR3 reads CAISESASGGARYEQYF. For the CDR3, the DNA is TGTGCCATCAGTGAGTCGGCTAGCGGGGGGGCCCGGTACGAGCAGTACTTC.

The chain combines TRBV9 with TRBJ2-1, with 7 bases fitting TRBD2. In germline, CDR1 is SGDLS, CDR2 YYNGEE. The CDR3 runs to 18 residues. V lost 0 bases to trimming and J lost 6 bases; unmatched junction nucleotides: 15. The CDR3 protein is CASSVGVRTSWTLNEQFF. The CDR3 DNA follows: TGTGCCAGCAGCGTAGGGGTGAGGACTAGTTGGACCCTCAATGAGCAGTTCTTC.

CDR3 nucleotide sequence: TGTGCCAGCTCACCCGACCGGGAACGAAATTCACCCCTCCACTTT. This codes for CASSPDRERNSPLHF. V gene TRBV18 combines with J gene TRBJ1-6; D call uncertain. Per germline, CDR1 KGHSH and CDR2 LQKENI. V lost 3 bases and J 7 bases, leaving 13 bases between the germline ends. There are 15 residues in the CDR3.

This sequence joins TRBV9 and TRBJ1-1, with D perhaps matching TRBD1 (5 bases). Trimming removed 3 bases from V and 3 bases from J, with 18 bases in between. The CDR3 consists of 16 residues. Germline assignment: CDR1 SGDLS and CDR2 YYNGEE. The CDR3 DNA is TGTGCCAGCAGCGATGGGACTCATCCCGTAGACACTGAAGCTTTCTTT. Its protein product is CASSDGTHPVDTEAFF.

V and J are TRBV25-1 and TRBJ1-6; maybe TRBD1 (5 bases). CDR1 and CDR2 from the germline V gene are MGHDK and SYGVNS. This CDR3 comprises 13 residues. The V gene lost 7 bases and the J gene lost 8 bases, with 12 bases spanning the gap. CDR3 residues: CASKPRDDSPLHF. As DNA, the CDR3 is TGTGCCAGCAAACCCAGGGATGATTCACCCCTCCACTTT. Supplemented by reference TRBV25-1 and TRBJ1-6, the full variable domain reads EADIYQTPRYLVIGTGKKITLECSQTMGHDKMYWYQQDPGMELHLIHYSYGVNSTEKGDLSSESTVSRIRTEHFPLTLESARPSHTSQYLCASKPRDDSPLHFGNGTRLTVT.

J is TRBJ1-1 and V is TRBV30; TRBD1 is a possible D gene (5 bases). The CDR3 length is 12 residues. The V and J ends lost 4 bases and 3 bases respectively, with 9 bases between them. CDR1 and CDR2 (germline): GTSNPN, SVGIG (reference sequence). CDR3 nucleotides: TGTGCCTGGATGGGGGGGGACACTGAAGCTTTCTTT. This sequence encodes CAWMGGDTEAFF.

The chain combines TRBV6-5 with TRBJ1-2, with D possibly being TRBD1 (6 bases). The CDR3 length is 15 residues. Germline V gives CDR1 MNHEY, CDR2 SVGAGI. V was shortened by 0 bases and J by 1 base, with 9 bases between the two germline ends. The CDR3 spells CASSYSGTFNYGYTF. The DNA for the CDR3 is TGTGCCAGCAGTTACTCGGGGACATTTAACTATGGCTACACCTTC.

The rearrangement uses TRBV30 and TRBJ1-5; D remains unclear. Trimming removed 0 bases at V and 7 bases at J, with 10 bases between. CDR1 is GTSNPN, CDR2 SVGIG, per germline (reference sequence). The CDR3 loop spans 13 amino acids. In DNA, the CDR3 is TGTGCCTGGAGTGTAGAGGGTCGACAGCCCCAGCATTTT. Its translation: CAWSVEGRQPQHF.

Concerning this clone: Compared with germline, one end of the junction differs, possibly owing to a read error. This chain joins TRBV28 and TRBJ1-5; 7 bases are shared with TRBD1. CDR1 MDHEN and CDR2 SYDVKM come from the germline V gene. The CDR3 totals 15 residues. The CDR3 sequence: CASTSTGYSSQPQHF. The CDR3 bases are TGTGCCAGCACCTCGACAGGGTACAGCAGTCAGCCCCAGCATTTT.

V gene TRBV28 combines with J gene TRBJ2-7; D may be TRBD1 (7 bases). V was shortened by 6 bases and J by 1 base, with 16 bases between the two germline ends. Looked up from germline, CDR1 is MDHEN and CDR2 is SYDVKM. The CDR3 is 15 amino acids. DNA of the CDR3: TGTGCCAGCAGCCTAAACGGGGGACAGTCCTACGAGCAGTACTTC. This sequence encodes CASSLNGGQSYEQYF. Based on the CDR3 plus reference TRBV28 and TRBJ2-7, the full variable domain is DVKVTQSSRYLVKRTGEKVFLECVQDMDHENMFWYRQDPGLGLRLIYFSYDVKMKEKGDIPEGYSVSREKKERFSLILESASTNQTSMYLCASSLNGGQSYEQYFGPGTRLTVT.

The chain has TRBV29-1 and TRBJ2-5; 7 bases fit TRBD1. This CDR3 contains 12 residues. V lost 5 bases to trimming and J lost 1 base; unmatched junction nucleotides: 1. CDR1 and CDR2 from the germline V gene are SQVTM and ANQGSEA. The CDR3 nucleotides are TGCAGCGTTACAGGGGCCCAAGAGACCCAGTACTTC. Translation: CSVTGAQETQYF.

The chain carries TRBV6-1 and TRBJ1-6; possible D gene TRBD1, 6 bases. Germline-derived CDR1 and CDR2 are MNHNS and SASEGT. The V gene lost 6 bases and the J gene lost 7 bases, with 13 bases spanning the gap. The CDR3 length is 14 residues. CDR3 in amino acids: CASRRDITNSPLHF. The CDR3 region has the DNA TGTGCCAGCAGAAGGGACATTACGAATTCACCCCTCCACTTT.

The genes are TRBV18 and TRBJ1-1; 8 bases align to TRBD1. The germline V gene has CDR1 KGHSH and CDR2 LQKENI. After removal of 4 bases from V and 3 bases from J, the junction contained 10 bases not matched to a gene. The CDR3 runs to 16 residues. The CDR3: CASSRWTGTEDTEAFF. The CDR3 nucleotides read TGTGCCAGCTCACGTTGGACAGGGACGGAGGACACTGAAGCTTTCTTT.